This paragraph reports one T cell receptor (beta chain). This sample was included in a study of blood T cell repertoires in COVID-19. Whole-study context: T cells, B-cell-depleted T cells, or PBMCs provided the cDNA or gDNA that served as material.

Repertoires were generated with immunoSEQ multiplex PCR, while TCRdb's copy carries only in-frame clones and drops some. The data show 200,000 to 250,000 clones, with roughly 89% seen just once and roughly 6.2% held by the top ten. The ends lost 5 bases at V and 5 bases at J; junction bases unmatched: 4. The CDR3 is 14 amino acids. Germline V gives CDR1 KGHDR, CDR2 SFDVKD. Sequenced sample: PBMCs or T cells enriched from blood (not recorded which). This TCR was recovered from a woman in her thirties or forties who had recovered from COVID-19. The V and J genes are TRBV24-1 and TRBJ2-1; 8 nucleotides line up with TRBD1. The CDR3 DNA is TGTGCCACCAGTGTCGCGGACAGGGACAATGAGCAGTTCTTC. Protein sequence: CATSVADRDNEQFF.